The next 20 T cell receptor beta chains were all read from a single sample in a study of PD-L1 blockade in urothelial cancer. Method: immunoSEQ multiplex PCR; TCRdb's copy keeps in-frame clones and lacks some. Among about 84,000 clones listed, around 76% were seen once. Source: PBMCs, taken around atezolizumab (anti-PD-L1) treatment. The receptors were sampled from a man between 65 and 85 years old with urothelial cancer.

The chain couples TRBV27 to TRBJ1-2; 10 nucleotides align to TRBD1. This CDR3 comprises 14 residues. J gave up 5 bases and V 7 bases, and 7 bases lay outside the gene matches. Germline lookup yields CDR1 MNHEY and CDR2 SMNVEV (reference sequence). CDR3 region: CASKETGGLYGYTF. DNA for the CDR3: TGTGCCAGCAAAGAGACAGGGGGCTTGTATGGCTACACCTTC.

This clone was picked up many times. As DNA, the CDR3 is TGTGCCAGCAGTACCTATCGGGGGGCAGGTAATCAGCCCCAGCATTTT. Amino acids: CASSTYRGAGNQPQHF. The chain couples TRBV27 to TRBJ1-5, with D perhaps TRBD1 (6 bases). This CDR3 comprises 16 residues. Trimming shortened V by 5 bases and J by 4 bases, and 18 bases separated the two germline ends. Germline CDR1 MNHEY, CDR2 SMNVEV (reference sequence).

The chain is built from TRBV6-1 and TRBJ2-1, with 11 bases that match TRBD2. CDR3 length: 16 residues. The V segment lost 4 bases and the J segment 5 bases; nucleotides outside the gene matches: 7. Germline CDR1 is MNHNS and CDR2 is SASEGT. As DNA, the CDR3 is TGTGCCAGCAGTGGCCTTAGCGGGAGGGCGCACAATGAGCAGTTCTTC. The encoded protein is CASSGLSGRAHNEQFF.

The V call is TRBV30, the J call TRBJ1-5; possibly TRBD1 for D (6 bases). The germline V gene has CDR1 GTSNPN and CDR2 SVGIG (reference sequence). V lost 2 bases, J lost 1 base, and 15 bases lay in between. The CDR3 totals 16 residues. The CDR3, as DNA: TGTGCCTGGAGTCCTCCCAGGGGACCAAGCAATCAGCCCCAGCATTTT. Residues: CAWSPPRGPSNQPQHF.

V is TRBV9 and J is TRBJ2-2, with TRBD1 matching 7 bases. The ends lost 4 bases at V and 6 bases at J; junction bases unmatched: 9. The CDR3 totals 15 residues. Germline V gene sequence: CDR1 SGDLS, CDR2 YYNGEE. The CDR3 is CASSTQTGLPGELFF. CDR3 coding DNA: TGTGCCAGCAGCACCCAGACAGGGTTGCCCGGGGAGCTGTTTTTT.

The chain recombines TRBV18 with TRBJ1-1; D call uncertain. From germline, CDR1 is KGHSH and CDR2 LQKENI. V dropped 5 bases and J dropped 1 base, with 14 bases sitting between them. The CDR3 spans 15 residues. The CDR3 reads CASSTSLTGNTEAFF. For the CDR3, the DNA is TGTGCCAGCTCAACCTCCTTAACGGGGAACACTGAAGCTTTCTTT.

The chain has TRBV5-5 and TRBJ2-3; 12 bases are shared with TRBD2. Germline V gives CDR1 SGHKS, CDR2 YYEKEE (reference sequence). After removal of 4 bases from V and 4 bases from J, the junction contained 7 bases not matched to a gene. CDR3 length: 16 amino acids. Here the CDR3 reads CASSVPSGGAADTQYF. For the CDR3, the DNA is TGTGCCAGCAGCGTTCCTAGCGGGGGGGCCGCAGATACGCAGTATTTT.

Only a few counts were recorded for this clone. The chain joins TRBV5-1 to TRBJ2-1; 8 bases align to TRBD2. Germline V gives CDR1 SGHRS, CDR2 YFSETQ. This CDR3 spans 17 amino acids. Trimming cost V 1 base and J 0 bases; bases outside gene matches: 6. The DNA of the CDR3 is TGCGCCAGCAGCTTGACCGGGGGGGGGAGCTCCTACAATGAGCAGTTCTTC. It is translated as CASSLTGGGSSYNEQFF.

The V gene is TRBV5-6, the J gene TRBJ1-2; TRBD1 is a possible D gene (5 bases). CDR1 and CDR2 from the germline V gene are SGHDT and YYEEEE. This CDR3 region has 13 residues. Trimming took 5 bases from V and 7 from J, leaving 15 bases between them. DNA for the CDR3: TGTGCCAGCAGATCACAGGTTAGCGGTGGCTACACCTTC. Protein: CASRSQVSGGYTF.

This clone occurred many times. The chain links TRBV19 to TRBJ1-6; D might be TRBD1 (6 bases). Germline-derived CDR1 and CDR2 are LNHDA and SQIVND (reference sequence). Trimming pared 8 bases from V and 4 bases from J, leaving 9 bases between. The CDR3 has 13 amino acids. The CDR3 region has the DNA TGTGCCAGTTCACAGGGATATAATTCACCCCTCCACTTT. This sequence encodes CASSQGYNSPLHF.

This chain links TRBV10-3 with TRBJ2-2; tentative D call: TRBD2 (5 bases). Between the trimmed V and J ends, which lost 10 bases and 5 bases, there was a span of 17 bases. The germline V gene encodes CDR1 ENHRY and CDR2 SYGVKD. CDR3 length: 14 residues. CDR3 bases: TGTGCCAGTGCAGGCCGGGGTCGGACCGGGGAGCTGTTTTTT. Residues: CASAGRGRTGELFF.

The V and J genes are TRBV10-3 and TRBJ2-1, with TRBD2 identical over 13 bases. Germline lookup yields CDR1 ENHRY and CDR2 SYGVKD. The CDR3 covers 13 residues. Trimming took 11 bases from V and 5 from J; bases not matched to a gene: 3. CDR3 region: CASGTSGDNEQFF. The DNA for the CDR3 is TGTGCCTCTGGGACTAGCGGGGACAATGAGCAGTTCTTC.

The chain links TRBV5-4 to TRBJ2-6, with 7 bases aligning to TRBD2. The germline gives CDR1 SGHNT, CDR2 YYREEE (reference sequence). Losses at the gene ends were 9 bases for V and 0 bases for J; bases not matched to a gene: 6. This CDR3 has 15 amino acids. CDR3 protein: CATTTGGSGANVLTF. The DNA for the CDR3 is TGTGCCACGACGACGGGGGGCTCTGGGGCCAACGTCCTGACTTTC.

This chain links TRBV10-3 with TRBJ2-6, with TRBD1 as a possible D gene (6 bases). The V end was cut by 8 bases, the J end by 1 base, with 21 bases between. CDR1 ENHRY and CDR2 SYGVKD come from the germline V gene. The CDR3 totals 18 residues. CDR3 region: CAIGPTFWGTSGANVLTF. The CDR3 nucleotides read TGTGCCATCGGTCCCACCTTTTGGGGGACATCTGGGGCCAACGTCCTGACTTTC.

This chain connects TRBV7-9 to TRBJ2-7, with a weak D call TRBD1 (6 bases). Germline CDR1 SEHNR, CDR2 FQNEAQ (reference sequence). This CDR3 contains 13 residues. Trimming shortened V by 5 bases and J by 5 bases, and 13 bases separated the two germline ends. CDR3 sequence reads: CASSTDSAHEQYF. Here the CDR3 DNA reads TGTGCCAGCAGCACGGACAGTGCGCACGAGCAGTACTTC.

The V and J genes are TRBV7-2 and TRBJ2-3; a weak D match, TRBD2 (5 bases). V shed 6 bases and J shed 5 bases, with 12 bases lying between them. The CDR3 runs to 13 residues. The V gene's germline CDR1 is SGHTA and CDR2 FQGNSA. CDR3 in amino acids: CASRTAGEDTQYF. In DNA form, the CDR3 reads TGTGCCAGCAGGACGGCGGGTGAAGATACGCAGTATTTT.

V gene TRBV12-5 combines with J gene TRBJ1-5; D not resolved. This CDR3 has 13 residues. CDR1 is LGHNT and CDR2 is FRNRAP in the germline V gene. Trimming left V 0 bases short and J 3 bases short, with 3 bases between. CDR3 coding DNA: TGTGCTAGTGGTTTGGTACTCAATCAGCCCCAGCATTTT. This translates into CASGLVLNQPQHF.

The chain employs TRBV9 and TRBJ1-1; the match to TRBD1 covers 7 bases. This CDR3 has 15 residues. J gave up 4 bases and V 2 bases, and 8 bases lay outside the gene matches. Germline V gene sequence: CDR1 SGDLS, CDR2 YYNGEE. The CDR3 reads CASSVGSAGGTEAFF. The DNA for the CDR3 is TGTGCCAGCAGCGTGGGCTCAGCAGGGGGCACTGAAGCTTTCTTT.

The rearrangement joins TRBV18 to TRBJ2-7, with 7 bases matching TRBD2. This CDR3 contains 13 residues. Germline V CDR1 and CDR2: KGHSH, LQKENI. V was pared by 3 bases and J by 9 bases, with 8 bases of the junction left unmatched. Here the CDR3 reads CASSPTRGGGQYF. In DNA form, the CDR3 reads TGTGCCAGCTCACCTACACGCGGCGGGGGGCAGTACTTC.

This chain uses TRBV30 with TRBJ2-4; 8 bases match TRBD1. The CDR3 extends over 15 amino acids. The J segment lost 5 bases and the V segment lost 0 bases, leaving 6 bases of the junction unmatched. The V gene's germline CDR1 is GTSNPN and CDR2 SVGIG (reference sequence). CDR3 residues: CAWSVAGGLENIQYF. The DNA for the CDR3 is TGTGCCTGGAGTGTGGCAGGGGGCTTGGAAAACATTCAGTACTTC.